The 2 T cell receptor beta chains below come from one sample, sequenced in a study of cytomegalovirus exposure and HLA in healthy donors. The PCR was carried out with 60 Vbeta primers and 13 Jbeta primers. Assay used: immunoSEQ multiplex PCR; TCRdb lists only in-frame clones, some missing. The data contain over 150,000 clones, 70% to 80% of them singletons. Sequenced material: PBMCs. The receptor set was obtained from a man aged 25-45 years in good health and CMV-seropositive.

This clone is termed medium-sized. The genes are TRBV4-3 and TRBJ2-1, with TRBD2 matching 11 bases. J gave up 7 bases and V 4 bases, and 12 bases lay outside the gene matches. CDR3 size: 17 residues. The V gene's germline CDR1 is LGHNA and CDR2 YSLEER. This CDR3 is CASSRSLVAGGLNEQFF. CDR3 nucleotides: TGCGCCAGCAGCCGGAGTCTGGTAGCGGGGGGGCTTAATGAGCAGTTCTTC.

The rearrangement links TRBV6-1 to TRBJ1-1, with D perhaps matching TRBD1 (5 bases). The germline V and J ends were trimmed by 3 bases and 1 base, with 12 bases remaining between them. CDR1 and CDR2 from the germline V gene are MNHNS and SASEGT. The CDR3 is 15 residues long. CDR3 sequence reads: CASSDWAGSNTEAFF. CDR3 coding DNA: TGTGCCAGCAGTGATTGGGCAGGGTCGAACACTGAAGCTTTCTTT.